The 9 T cell receptor beta chains given below trace back to one sample, sequenced in a study of blood T cells in healthy people across ages (dated by TCRdb to between 2014 and 2016). The library relied on 5' RACE. Sequenced on an Illumina HiSeq 2500. A second roughly 6 to 11 cycle PCR used a sample-barcoded 5' primer and a J-beta primer mix. The raw public data were reprocessed by TCRdb itself: fastp quality trimming at Q25, MiXCR clonotype calling, in-frame beta chains only. Rows matching on CDR3 protein sequence are summarized as one entry with the most common DNA and genes. The sample includes more than 500,000 distinct CDR3 sequences, with 25% to 30% observed a single time. The ten largest clones represent under 20% of the sample. The sample comprised blood. Receptors were obtained from a woman between 65 and 79 years old in good health.

V gene TRBV20-1 combines with J gene TRBJ2-3; 9 nucleotides match TRBD2. Germline V lookup: CDR1 DFQATT, CDR2 SNEGSKA (reference sequence). J gave up 1 base and V 3 bases, and 14 bases lay outside the gene matches. The CDR3 consists of 18 residues. CDR3 sequence (DNA): TGCAGTGCTAGTTTACTGGCGGGGGGGCTGTATGGCACAGATACGCAGTATTTT. This codes for CSASLLAGGLYGTDTQYF.

The chain employs TRBV29-1 and TRBJ2-3, with D perhaps given as TRBD1 or TRBD2 (6 bases each). Trimming pared 3 bases from V and 2 bases from J, leaving 18 bases between. Germline CDR1 reads SQVTM; CDR2 reads ANQGSEA. The CDR3 sequence is 16 residues long. The CDR3 coding sequence is TGCAGCGTTGATGGAGGCAGGGGAGGTATCACAGATACGCAGTATTTT. Protein: CSVDGGRGGITDTQYF.

This clonotype occurred a few times. The V and J genes are TRBV20-1 and TRBJ2-7, with TRBD2 identical over 10 bases. J was trimmed by 6 bases and V by 1 base; bases with no gene match: 18. Germline V lookup: CDR1 DFQATT, CDR2 SNEGSKA (reference sequence). The CDR3 extends over 18 amino acids. The CDR3 coding sequence is TGCAGTGCTAGAGGTTCGGCTAGCGGGGGTCGTGGCCCCTCCGAGCAGTACTTC. Protein product: CSARGSASGGRGPSEQYF.

Only a few counts were recorded for this clonotype. DNA of the CDR3: TGTGCCAGCAGTGGGAGACAGCTCCCTAACCGCTTCTCCTACGAGCAGTACTTC. Translating it yields CASSGRQLPNRFSYEQYF. The rearrangement joins TRBV25-1 to TRBJ2-7, with D possibly TRBD1 on 5 matching bases. Germline V CDR1 and CDR2: MGHDK, SYGVNS. The germline V and J ends were trimmed by 4 bases and 0 bases, with 22 bases remaining between them. CDR3 length equals 18 residues.

The CDR3 region is CASSFSDYNEQFF. CDR3 bases: TGCGCCAGCAGCTTTTCGGACTACAATGAGCAGTTCTTC. This chain links TRBV5-1 with TRBJ2-1; D is uncertain. Germline values: CDR1 SGHRS, CDR2 YFSETQ. With 2 bases removed from V and 3 bases from J, the gap between germline ends came to 6 bases. The CDR3 covers 13 residues.

This clonotype was recorded a few times. V is TRBV20-1 and J is TRBJ2-3; no definite D call. CDR1 is DFQATT, CDR2 SNEGSKA, per germline (reference sequence). The germline V and J ends were trimmed by 3 bases and 2 bases, with 6 bases remaining between them. The CDR3 consists of 12 residues. As DNA, the CDR3 is TGCAGTGCTAGGAAACTCACAGATACGCAGTATTTT. It codes for CSARKLTDTQYF.

The rearrangement joins TRBV20-1 to TRBJ2-5; 11 bases fit TRBD2. The J call may be in error: the DNA end matches TRBJ2-1 better. CDR3 length: 17 amino acids. Germline CDR1 is DFQATT and CDR2 is SNEGSKA (reference sequence). CDR3 in DNA: TGCAGTGCTAGGCGCTTAGCGGGGGGGACCTTGGAGAATGAGCAGTTCTTC. Amino acids: CSARRLAGGTLENEQFF.

This chain links TRBV3-1 with TRBJ1-4; D not certain. CDR3 length: 15 residues. V was pared by 3 bases and J by 1 base, with 9 bases between. The germline V gene encodes CDR1 LGHDT and CDR2 YNNKEL (reference sequence). This chain's CDR3 is CASSHQAVTNEKLFF. CDR3 nucleotide sequence: TGTGCCAGCAGCCACCAGGCAGTAACTAATGAAAAACTGTTTTTT.

For this clonotype: At one end the junction does not follow the germline gene, possibly because of a read error. The gene calls are TRBV18 and TRBJ1-1; no clear D. The CDR3 sequence is 12 residues long. Germline CDR1 is KGHSH and CDR2 is LQKENI. The CDR3 sequence is CASSPQSGEASF. For the CDR3, the DNA is TGTGCCAGCTCACCACAGTCAGGTGAAGCTTCCTTT.